This T cell receptor (beta chain) was obtained from a study of blood T cell repertoires in COVID-19 (dated by TCRdb to about 2020). Regarding the research as a whole: Samples covering the acute and convalescent phases of COVID-19 were provided by collaborators in the United States, Italy and Spain. The prospective study material was composed of cDNA or gDNA derived from T cells, B-cell-depleted T cells, or PBMCs. The samples were drawn from two sources: the first 160 participants of the ongoing ImmuneRACE study, and 1,000 to 1,500 subjects contributed by 6 global collaborators. A freely available public database, intended as a resource for researchers studying the immune response to SARS-CoV-2, is where the repertoires were released. Where available, HLA class I and class II types were obtained from metadata supplied by the sample provider rather than from assay-based typing. Nearly every sample came with metadata listing a de-identified subject ID, COVID-19 status, age in years and sex. The dataset comprised deeply sampled blood TCRbeta repertoires from subjects exposed to, actively infected with, or recovered from COVID-19. The research as a whole found: Clinical and demographic metadata were provided uncurated, with the amount varying by source and participant.

TCRbeta CDR3 regions were amplified from genomic DNA using the immunoSEQ Assay, a bias-controlled multiplex PCR. The study's own analysis went as follows. Within the assay, amplification of reference gene primers was used to estimate how many nucleated cells each sample contained. To quantify the absolute abundance of each unique TCRbeta CDR3 rearrangement, sequence reads were collapsed and filtered. For each sample, productive Simpson clonality was calculated as the square root of Simpson's diversity index across productive rearrangements. The clones in this table, taken by TCRdb from immuneACCESS, are in-frame only. Not every clone is retained; where verified, under half of the shortfall comes from an unresolved V gene, and the cause of the rest is unknown. That table gives V, J and clone size, and the DNA gave D and trimming. The table for this sample lists 50,000 to 75,000 clones; more than 65% of them were counted only once. Approximately 5.1% of the sample lies in the top ten.

This clone was observed a handful of times. The antigen this receptor binds is unknown. Base qualities are not at hand, and no much larger clone is one base apart. V lost 5 bases and J lost 11 bases, and the count of bases not matched to a germline gene is 12. Taken from cysteine to phenylalanine, the CDR3 has 13 residues. Of all the DNA, just the CDR3 is kept, 39 bases in frame from base 1. Each collaborating institution followed its own protocols to collect whole blood in K2EDTA tubes. For TCRbeta analysis, collaborators shipped samples as frozen whole blood, isolated PBMCs, or DNA extracted from either of those sample types.

The sequencing input was peripheral blood. The TCR was taken from a human donor in a cohort sampled during active COVID-19. This chain is built from TRBV5-3 and TRBJ1-1, with TRBD1 identical over 7 junction bases. TRBV5-3 is noted as an ORF with a role that remains uncertain. The DNA is TGTGCCAGAAGTCGAGACTCACAGGGGATGGCTTTCTTT. Its translation is CARSRDSQGMAFF.